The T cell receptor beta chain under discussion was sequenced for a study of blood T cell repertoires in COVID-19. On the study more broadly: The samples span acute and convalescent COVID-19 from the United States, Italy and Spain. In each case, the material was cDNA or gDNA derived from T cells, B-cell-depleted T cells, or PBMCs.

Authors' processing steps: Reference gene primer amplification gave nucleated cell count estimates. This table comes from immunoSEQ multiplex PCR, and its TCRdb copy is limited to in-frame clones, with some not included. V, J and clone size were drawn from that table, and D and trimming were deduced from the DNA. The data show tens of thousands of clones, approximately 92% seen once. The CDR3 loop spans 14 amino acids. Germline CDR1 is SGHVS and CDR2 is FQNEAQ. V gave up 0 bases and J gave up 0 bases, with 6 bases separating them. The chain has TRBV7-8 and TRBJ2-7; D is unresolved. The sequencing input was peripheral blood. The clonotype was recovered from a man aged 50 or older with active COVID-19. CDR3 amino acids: CASSLAESSYEQYF. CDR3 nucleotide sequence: TGTGCCAGCAGCTTAGCGGAGAGCTCCTACGAGCAGTACTTC.